The present T cell receptor (beta chain) was sequenced within a study of blood T cells in healthy people across ages. This clonotype has just a few counts. Its antigen is as yet unknown. Trimming took 5 bases from V and 4 from J, leaving 8 bases between them. This CDR3 is built from 12 residues. Germline V gene data show CDR1 as SEHNR and CDR2 as FQNEAQ (reference sequence). The people who gave samples were healthy Caucasians from Russia, aged roughly 6 to 100. In each sample, at least 6.5 million PBMCs were isolated. Study observations and caveats: TCR beta diversity tracked closely with naive T cell percentage. Significant beta diversity loss was already apparent by age approximately 38, declining roughly linearly.

Alongside a J-beta primer mix, a sample-barcoded 5' primer served in a second PCR lasting roughly 6 to 11 cycles. One entry per CDR3 protein results from TCRdb running MiXCR on the 5' RACE reads. This table holds 780,000 or so distinct CDR3 sequences, about 55% found once. Material for sequencing was blood. The chain has TRBV7-9 and TRBJ1-2; D remains ambiguous. The receptor's source is a man older than 75 in good health. CDR3 sequence reads: CASSKISYGYTF. The CDR3 coding sequence is TGTGCCAGCAGCAAAATCAGCTATGGCTACACCTTC.